These 14 T cell receptor beta chains originate from one sample sequenced in a study of T-cell reconstitution after alpha-beta-depleted transplantation in children. Whole-study findings and limits: From newly produced T cells came most of the T-cell counts and diversity one year after transplant.

These receptors have no identified antigens. The TCRbeta library incorporated unique molecular identifiers. TCRdb re-derived calls from the PCR reads in MiXCR, one entry per CDR3 protein. This repertoire shows hundreds of thousands of distinct CDR3 sequences, 6% to 10% found once; its top ten account for approximately 8.6%. The sequenced sample was peripheral blood, obtained 360 days after TCRalphabeta/CD19-depleted stem cell transplant. The receptor source for this set is a female patient aged 2-15 years who had a stem cell transplant for Fanconi anemia, so the T cells may come from the graft donor.

CDR3 sequence reads: CASSLVGLAEEQFF. The CDR3 DNA sequence: TGTGCCAGCAGCTTAGTTGGACTAGCTGAGGAGCAGTTCTTC. The rearrangement uses TRBV11-2 and TRBJ2-1; 8 nucleotides align to TRBD2. Germline V gene data show CDR1 as SGHAT and CDR2 as FQNNGV. The J segment lost 10 bases and the V segment lost 1 base, leaving 6 bases of the junction unmatched. This CDR3 has 14 amino acids.

This clonotype occurred many times. The chain employs TRBV20-1 and TRBJ2-1; 13 bases fit TRBD2. Germline V gene lookup returns CDR1 DFQATT and CDR2 SNEGSKA (reference sequence). The CDR3 consists of 15 residues. Trimming took 5 bases from V and 8 from J; bases not matched to a gene: 9. The CDR3 loop is CSAPRLAGGGDEQFF. CDR3 DNA sequence: TGCAGTGCTCCCCGACTAGCGGGGGGCGGGGATGAGCAGTTCTTC.

The chain recombines TRBV2 with TRBJ1-6; D gene ambiguous. V was clipped by 4 bases and J by 0 bases, with 7 bases between them. Germline CDR1 SNHLY, CDR2 FYNNEI. This CDR3 contains 15 residues. CDR3 residues: CASSGPSSYNSPLHF. The CDR3, as DNA: TGTGCCAGCAGTGGACCTAGCTCCTATAATTCACCCCTCCACTTT.

This clonotype was seen more than once but under ten times. V and J are TRBV5-1 and TRBJ2-7, with 13 bases identical to TRBD2. Germline CDR1 is SGHRS and CDR2 is YFSETQ. J was trimmed by 7 bases and V by 3 bases; bases with no gene match: 13. This CDR3 has 17 amino acids. The CDR3 bases are TGCGCCAGCAGCTCTACACTAGCGGGAGGGCCCCTTGGGGAGCAGTACTTC. Translating it yields CASSSTLAGGPLGEQYF.

Only a few counts were recorded for this clonotype. CDR3 residues: CASSLEARQGAHEQYF. The CDR3 nucleotides are TGTGCCAGCAGTTTGGAGGCCCGACAGGGGGCCCACGAGCAGTACTTC. This chain uses TRBV12-3 or TRBV12-4 with TRBJ2-7; the match to TRBD1 covers 10 bases. V gave up 3 bases and J gave up 5 bases; unmatched junction bases: 10. The CDR3 extends over 16 amino acids.

This clonotype was seen at least ten times. The V gene is TRBV7-2, the J gene TRBJ2-7, with D possibly matching TRBD1 (6 bases). This CDR3 has 12 residues. CDR1 is SGHTA and CDR2 is FQGNSA in the germline V gene. Trimming left V 5 bases short and J 3 bases short, with 8 bases between. CDR3 bases: TGTGCCAGCAGCGTACAGGGCTACGAGCAGTACTTC. Its protein is CASSVQGYEQYF.

This clonotype has a count of ten or more. The genes are TRBV24-1 and TRBJ1-1, with 7 bases that match TRBD1. Germline CDR1 and CDR2: KGHDR and SFDVKD. The CDR3 runs to 14 residues. J gave up 6 bases and V 9 bases, and 12 bases lay outside the gene matches. CDR3 coding DNA: TGTGCCACCGCCAAGACAGGGTGGGGCTCTGAAGCTTTCTTT. This sequence encodes CATAKTGWGSEAFF.

V and J are TRBV5-1 and TRBJ1-3; D is uncertain. Germline CDR1 is SGHRS and CDR2 is YFSETQ. Deletions cut 3 bases from V and 2 bases from J, with 15 bases between. The CDR3 length is 16 residues. CDR3 residues: CASSSPEEAPGNTIYF. For the CDR3, the DNA is TGCGCCAGCAGCTCCCCCGAAGAGGCCCCTGGAAACACCATATATTTT.

This clonotype was counted ten times or more. CDR3 in DNA: TGTGCCAGCAGTTTATCAGGGTCTGGCTACGAGCAGTACTTC. Translating gives CASSLSGSGYEQYF. The rearrangement links TRBV12-3 or TRBV12-4 to TRBJ2-7, with D tentatively TRBD1 (5 bases). This CDR3 has 14 amino acids. V gave up 2 bases and J gave up 3 bases, with 11 bases separating them.

This chain joins TRBV7-9 and TRBJ2-6; D ambiguous. Trimming removed 1 base at V and 4 bases at J, with 11 bases between. Germline-derived CDR1 and CDR2 are SEHNR and FQNEAQ (reference sequence). The CDR3 spans 16 residues. Written as DNA, the CDR3 is TGTGCCAGCAGCTTAGTTCCTGGGGTGGGGGCCAACGTCCTGACTTTC. Encoded protein: CASSLVPGVGANVLTF.

The chain's CDR3 is CASSYAGAPTEAFF. CDR3 DNA sequence: TGTGCCAGCAGTTACGCGGGGGCCCCCACTGAAGCTTTCTTT. V usage is TRBV6-5 and J usage is TRBJ1-1; tentatively, D is TRBD1 (6 bases). Trimming cost V 2 bases and J 4 bases, with 11 bases left between them. The germline V gene encodes CDR1 MNHEY and CDR2 SVGAGI. The CDR3 has 14 amino acids.

This clonotype has a count of ten or more. The gene calls are TRBV9 and TRBJ2-7; 12 bases are a match to TRBD2. With V trimmed by 4 bases and J by 4 bases, 9 bases remained unmatched. Germline V gene lookup returns CDR1 SGDLS and CDR2 YYNGEE. CDR3 size: 16 residues. In DNA form, the CDR3 reads TGTGCCAGCAGCCCGCGCGGACTAGCGGGAATTTACGAGCAGTACTTC. Translated: CASSPRGLAGIYEQYF.

This clonotype was counted ten times or more. The gene calls are TRBV4-2 and TRBJ2-7; D uncertain. V lost 0 bases, J lost 0 bases, and 9 bases lay in between. This CDR3 contains 15 residues. CDR1 and CDR2 from the germline V gene are LGHNA and YNFKEQ. This CDR3 is CASSQDPTSSYEQYF. CDR3 DNA: TGTGCCAGCAGCCAAGATCCCACTTCCTCCTACGAGCAGTACTTC.

In this sample, this clonotype turned up many times. The V and J genes are TRBV12-3 or TRBV12-4 and TRBJ2-3, with D hard to call. The CDR3 contains 13 residues. V lost 1 base to trimming and J lost 12 bases, with 14 bases between them. The CDR3 sequence is CASSLGGDGIQYF. CDR3 nucleotides: TGTGCCAGCAGTTTAGGTGGAGACGGCATCCAGTATTTT.